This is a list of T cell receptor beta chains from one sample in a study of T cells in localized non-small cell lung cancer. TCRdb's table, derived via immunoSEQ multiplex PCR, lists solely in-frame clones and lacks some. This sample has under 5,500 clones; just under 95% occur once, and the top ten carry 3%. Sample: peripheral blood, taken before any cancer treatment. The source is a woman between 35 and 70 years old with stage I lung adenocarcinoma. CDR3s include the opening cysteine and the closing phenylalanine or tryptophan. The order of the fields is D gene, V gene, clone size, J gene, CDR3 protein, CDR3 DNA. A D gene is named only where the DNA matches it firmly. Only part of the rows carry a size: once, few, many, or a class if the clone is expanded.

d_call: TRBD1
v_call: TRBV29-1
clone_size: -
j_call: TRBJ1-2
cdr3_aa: CSDGTGSHKTNYGYTF
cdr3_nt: TGCAGCGATGGGACAGGGTCTCACAAAACTAACTATGGCTACACCTTC

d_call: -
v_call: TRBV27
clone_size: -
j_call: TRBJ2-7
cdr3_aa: CASLGPSYEQYF
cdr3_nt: TGTGCCAGCCTAGGACCTTCCTACGAGCAGTACTTC

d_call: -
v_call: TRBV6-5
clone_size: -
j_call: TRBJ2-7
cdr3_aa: CASRRDGQSSYEQYF
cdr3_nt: TGTGCCAGCAGGCGGGACGGACAAAGCTCCTACGAGCAGTACTTC

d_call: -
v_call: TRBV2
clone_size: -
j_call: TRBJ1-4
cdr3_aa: CASRGAGNEKLFF
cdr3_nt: TGTGCCAGCAGGGGGGCAGGGAATGAAAAACTGTTTTTT

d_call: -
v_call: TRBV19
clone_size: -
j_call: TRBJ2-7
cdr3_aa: CASSIGAGREQYF
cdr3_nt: TGTGCCAGTAGTATAGGGGCAGGGAGAGAGCAGTACTTC

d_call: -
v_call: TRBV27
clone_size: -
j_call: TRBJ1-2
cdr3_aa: CASSLFQGYYGYTF
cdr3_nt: TGTGCCAGCAGTTTATTTCAGGGCTACTATGGCTACACCTTC

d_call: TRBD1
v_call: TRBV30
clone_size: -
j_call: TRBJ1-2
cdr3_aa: CASRAGQNYGYTF
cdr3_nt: TGTGCCTCGCGAGCGGGACAGAACTATGGCTACACCTTC

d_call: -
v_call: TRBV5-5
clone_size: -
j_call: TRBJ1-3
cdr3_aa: CASSFGGSGAGNTIYF
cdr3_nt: TGTGCCAGCAGCTTCGGGGGATCCGGGGCTGGAAACACCATATATTTT

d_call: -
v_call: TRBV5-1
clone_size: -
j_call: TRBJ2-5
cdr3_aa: CASSLEGGARQETQYF
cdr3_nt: TGCGCCAGCAGCTTGGAGGGAGGAGCGCGGCAAGAGACCCAGTACTTC

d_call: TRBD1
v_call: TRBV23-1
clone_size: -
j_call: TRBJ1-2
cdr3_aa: CASSQTGQGYGYTF
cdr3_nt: TGCGCCAGCAGTCAAACGGGACAGGGGTATGGCTACACCTTC

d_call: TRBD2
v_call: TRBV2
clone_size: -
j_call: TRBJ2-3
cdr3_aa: CASRTIEAGGPADTQYF
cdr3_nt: TGTGCCAGCAGGACTATAGAGGCGGGAGGGCCTGCAGATACGCAGTATTTT

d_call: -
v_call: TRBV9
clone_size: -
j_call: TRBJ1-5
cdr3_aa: CTSSAHWGRRKDQPQHF
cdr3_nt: TGTACCAGCAGCGCGCACTGGGGACGACGAAAGGATCAGCCCCAGCATTTT

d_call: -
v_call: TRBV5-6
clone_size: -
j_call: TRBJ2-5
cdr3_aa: CASRWQGGRETQYF
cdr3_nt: TGTGCCAGCAGGTGGCAGGGGGGTCGGGAGACCCAGTACTTC

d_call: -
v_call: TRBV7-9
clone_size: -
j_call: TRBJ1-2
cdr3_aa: CASSLVGGAYGYTF
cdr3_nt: TGTGCCAGCAGCTTAGTGGGGGGGGCCTATGGCTACACCTTC

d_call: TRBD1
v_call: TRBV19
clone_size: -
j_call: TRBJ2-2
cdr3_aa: CASQTGWGNTGELFF
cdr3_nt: TGTGCCAGTCAGACAGGGTGGGGGAACACCGGGGAGCTGTTTTTT

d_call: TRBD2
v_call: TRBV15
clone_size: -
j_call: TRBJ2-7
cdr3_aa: CATSREASGSYEQYF
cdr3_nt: TGTGCCACCAGCAGAGAGGCTAGCGGGAGTTACGAGCAGTACTTC

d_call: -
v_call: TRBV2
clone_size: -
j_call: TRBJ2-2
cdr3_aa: CASSPGWSNTGELFF
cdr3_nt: TGTGCCAGCAGTCCAGGGTGGTCCAACACCGGGGAGCTGTTTTTT

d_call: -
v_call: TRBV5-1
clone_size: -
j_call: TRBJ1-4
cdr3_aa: CASSPVAAGEKLFF
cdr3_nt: TGCGCCAGCAGCCCGGTCGCCGCCGGAGAAAAACTGTTTTTT

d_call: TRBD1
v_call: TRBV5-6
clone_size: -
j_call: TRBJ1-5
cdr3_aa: CASSLQGAHQPQHF
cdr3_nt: TGTGCCAGCAGCCTACAGGGGGCCCATCAGCCCCAGCATTTT

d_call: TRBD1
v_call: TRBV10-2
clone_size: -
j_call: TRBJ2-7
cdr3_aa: CATRGQVYEQYF
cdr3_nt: TGCGCCACCAGGGGGCAGGTCTACGAGCAGTACTTC

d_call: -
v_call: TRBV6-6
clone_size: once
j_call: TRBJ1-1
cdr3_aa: CATLFLENTEAFF
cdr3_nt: TGTGCCACGCTGTTTCTTGAGAACACTGAAGCTTTCTTT

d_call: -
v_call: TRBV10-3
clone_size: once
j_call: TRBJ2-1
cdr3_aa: CAISGVENEQFF
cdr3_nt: TGTGCCATCAGTGGGGTAGAAAATGAGCAGTTCTTC

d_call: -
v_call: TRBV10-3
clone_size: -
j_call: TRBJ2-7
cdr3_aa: CAISESLTSYEQYF
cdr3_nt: TGTGCCATCAGTGAGTCGCTTACATCCTACGAGCAGTACTTC

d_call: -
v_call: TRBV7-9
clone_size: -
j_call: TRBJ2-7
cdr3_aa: CASSPGSKGVGQYF
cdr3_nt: TGTGCCAGCAGCCCGGGCTCGAAGGGGGTTGGGCAGTACTTC

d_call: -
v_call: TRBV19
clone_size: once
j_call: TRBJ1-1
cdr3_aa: CASSQVQGNTEAFF
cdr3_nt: TGTGCCAGTAGTCAGGTGCAGGGGAACACTGAAGCTTTCTTT

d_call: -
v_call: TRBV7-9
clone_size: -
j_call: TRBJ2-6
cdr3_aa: CASSLGISGANVLTF
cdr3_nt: TGTGCCAGCAGCTTGGGTATCTCTGGGGCCAACGTCCTGACTTTC

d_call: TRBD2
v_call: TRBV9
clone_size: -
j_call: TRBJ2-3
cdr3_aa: CASSVSVRTIRGRAVTDTQYF
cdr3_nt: TGTGCCAGCAGCGTATCGGTTAGGACGATCCGCGGGAGGGCGGTCACAGATACGCAGTATTTT